The source of this T cell receptor beta chain is a study of T cells in tuberculosis. TCRdb keeps only in-frame clones here, not all; method: immunoSEQ multiplex PCR. The data show 30,000 or so clones, around 90% seen once. The time point denotes: new active TB diagnosis, blood taken before or within 7 days of starting treatment. In germline, CDR1 is MNHEY, CDR2 SMNVEV (reference sequence). This CDR3 has 18 amino acids. Trimming shortened V by 1 base and J by 3 bases, and 18 bases separated the two germline ends. The J gene is TRBJ2-2, the V gene TRBV27; D is unresolved. Sample: PBMCs, taken at tuberculosis diagnosis. This receptor was taken from an adult with tuberculosis. Some clones in this sample may be carry-over from other donors' samples. The CDR3 loop is CASSLFVPAGVDTGELFF. CDR3 sequence (DNA): TGTGCCAGCAGTTTATTTGTCCCGGCAGGTGTGGACACCGGGGAGCTGTTTTTT.